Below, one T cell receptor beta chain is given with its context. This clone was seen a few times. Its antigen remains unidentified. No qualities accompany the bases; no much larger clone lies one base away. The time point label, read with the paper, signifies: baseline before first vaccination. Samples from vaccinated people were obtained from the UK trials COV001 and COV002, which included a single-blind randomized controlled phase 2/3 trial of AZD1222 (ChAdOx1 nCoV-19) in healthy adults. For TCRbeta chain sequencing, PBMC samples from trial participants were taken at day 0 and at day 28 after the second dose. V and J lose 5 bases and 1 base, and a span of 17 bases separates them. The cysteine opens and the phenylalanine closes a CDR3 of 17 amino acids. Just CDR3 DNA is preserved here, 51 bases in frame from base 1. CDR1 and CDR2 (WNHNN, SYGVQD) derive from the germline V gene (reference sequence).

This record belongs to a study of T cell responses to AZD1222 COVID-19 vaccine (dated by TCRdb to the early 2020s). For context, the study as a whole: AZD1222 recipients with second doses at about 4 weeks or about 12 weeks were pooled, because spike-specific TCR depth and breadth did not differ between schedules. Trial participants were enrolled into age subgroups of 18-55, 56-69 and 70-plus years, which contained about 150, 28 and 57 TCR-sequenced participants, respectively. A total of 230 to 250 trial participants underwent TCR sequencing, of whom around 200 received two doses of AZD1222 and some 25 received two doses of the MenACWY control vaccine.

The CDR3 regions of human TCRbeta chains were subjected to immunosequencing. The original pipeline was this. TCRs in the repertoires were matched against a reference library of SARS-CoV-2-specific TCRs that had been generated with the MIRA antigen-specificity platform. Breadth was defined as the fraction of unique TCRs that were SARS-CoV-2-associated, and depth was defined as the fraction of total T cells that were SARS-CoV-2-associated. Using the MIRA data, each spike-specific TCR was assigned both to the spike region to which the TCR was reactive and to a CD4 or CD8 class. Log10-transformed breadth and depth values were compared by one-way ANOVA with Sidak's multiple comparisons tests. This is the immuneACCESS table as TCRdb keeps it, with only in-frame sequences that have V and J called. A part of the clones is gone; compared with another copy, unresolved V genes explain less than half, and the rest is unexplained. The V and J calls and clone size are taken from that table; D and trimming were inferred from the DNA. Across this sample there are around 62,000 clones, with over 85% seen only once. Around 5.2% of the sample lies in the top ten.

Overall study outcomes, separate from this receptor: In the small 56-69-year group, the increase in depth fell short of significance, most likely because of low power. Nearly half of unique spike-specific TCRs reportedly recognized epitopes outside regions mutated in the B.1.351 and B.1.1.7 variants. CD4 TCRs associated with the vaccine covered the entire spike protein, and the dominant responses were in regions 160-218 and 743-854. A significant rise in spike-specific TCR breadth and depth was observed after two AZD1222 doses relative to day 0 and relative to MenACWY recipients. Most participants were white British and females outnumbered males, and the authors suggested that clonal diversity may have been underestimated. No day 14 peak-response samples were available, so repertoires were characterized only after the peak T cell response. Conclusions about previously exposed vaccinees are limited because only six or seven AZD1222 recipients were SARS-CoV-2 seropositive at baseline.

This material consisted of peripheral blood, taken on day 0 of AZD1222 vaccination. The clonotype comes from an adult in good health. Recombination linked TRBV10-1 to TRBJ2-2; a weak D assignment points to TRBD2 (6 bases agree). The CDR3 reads CASSPLVGRGNTGELFF. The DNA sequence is TGCGCCAGCAGTCCCCTCGTCGGGCGGGGGAACACCGGGGAGCTGTTTTTT.